Listed below are T cell receptor beta chains from one sample, sequenced in a study of blood T cell repertoires in COVID-19. Profiling relied on immunoSEQ multiplex PCR, and the TCRdb table lists in-frame clones only, not all of them. The profile covers 70,000 to 80,000 clones, with around nine tenths appearing a single time and about an eighth taken by the ten largest. The sequencing input was peripheral blood. The receptors shown here come from a woman between 55 and 75 years old with acute or convalescent COVID-19. Each CDR3 is given with its conserved first and last residue. D genes are given only for firm matches. A clone size is listed for some rows: how often the clone was seen (once, few, many), or a class if it is expanded.

V gene	CDR3 length	J gene	D gene	clone size	CDR3 protein	CDR3 DNA
TRBV18	17	TRBJ2-1	.	.	CASSPSSGAGEVNEQFF	TGTGCCAGCTCACCATCATCCGGGGCAGGGGAAGTCAATGAGCAGTTCTTC
TRBV3-1/TRBV3-2	16	TRBJ2-1	TRBD2	few	CASSQGEGWGEAEQFF	TGTGCCAGCAGCCAAGGGGAGGGATGGGGTGAAGCTGAGCAGTTCTTC
TRBV6-6	15	TRBJ1-5	.	.	CASSYLGDQNQPQHF	TGTGCCAGCAGTTACCTCGGGGATCAAAATCAGCCCCAGCATTTT
TRBV5-6	13	TRBJ1-2	TRBD1	.	CASGDRRMGGYTF	TGTGCCAGCGGGGACAGGAGGATGGGCGGCTACACCTTC
TRBV19	12	TRBJ1-1	.	.	CASKSGYTEAFF	TGTGCCAGCAAGTCAGGGTACACTGAAGCTTTCTTT
TRBV2	15	TRBJ2-1	TRBD1	.	CASSVGQGAYNEQFF	TGTGCCAGCAGCGTTGGACAGGGGGCGTACAATGAGCAGTTCTTC
TRBV5-6	14	TRBJ1-4	.	few	CASSFTGANEKLFF	TGTGCCAGCAGCTTTACGGGGGCTAATGAAAAACTGTTTTTT
TRBV18	16	TRBJ2-5	TRBD1	.	CASSPVAGTGEETQYF	TGTGCCAGCTCACCCGTAGCCGGGACAGGGGAAGAGACCCAGTACTTC
TRBV3-1/TRBV3-2	14	TRBJ2-7	.	.	CASSQRGGSYEQYF	TGTGCCAGCAGCCAAAGGGGGGGTTCCTACGAGCAGTACTTC
TRBV15	14	TRBJ1-3	TRBD1	.	CATRETGAGNTIYF	TGTGCCACCAGAGAAACAGGGGCTGGAAACACCATATATTTT
TRBV27	16	TRBJ2-3	.	.	CASSIASGTSTDTQYF	TGTGCCAGCAGTATAGCCAGCGGTACTAGCACAGATACGCAGTATTTT
TRBV5-1	14	TRBJ2-5	.	.	CASSIGQSQETQYF	TGCGCCAGCAGCATAGGACAGAGCCAAGAGACCCAGTACTTC
TRBV7-2	16	TRBJ1-1	TRBD1	once	CASSLAKGARNTEAFF	TGTGCCAGCAGCTTAGCGAAGGGGGCAAGGAACACTGAAGCTTTCTTT
TRBV5-6	15	TRBJ1-2	.	.	CASSLFLTVDYRYTF	TGTGCCAGCAGCTTGTTCCTTACTGTGGACTATCGCTACACCTTC
TRBV18	14	TRBJ1-1	TRBD1	.	CASSPGTGVTEAFF	TGTGCCAGCTCGCCCGGGACAGGGGTCACTGAAGCTTTCTTT
TRBV5-1	13	TRBJ2-7	.	few	CASSVDDIYEQYF	TGCGCCAGCAGCGTGGACGACATTTACGAGCAGTACTTC
TRBV30	13	TRBJ2-5	.	.	CAWSVQQAETQYF	TGTGCCTGGAGTGTACAACAGGCAGAGACCCAGTACTTC
TRBV7-3	14	TRBJ2-1	TRBD2	.	CASSLTGGYGEQFF	TGTGCCAGCAGCTTAACGGGGGGGTATGGTGAGCAGTTCTTC
TRBV3-1/TRBV3-2	15	TRBJ1-6	TRBD1	.	CASSRQWDRDSPLHF	TGTGCCAGCAGCCGACAATGGGACAGGGATTCACCCCTCCACTTT
TRBV10-3	13	TRBJ1-3	.	once	CAIRGGPGNTIYF	TGTGCCATCAGGGGGGGTCCTGGAAACACCATATATTTT
TRBV6-6	15	TRBJ1-5	.	.	CASSYSEASQQPQHF	TGTGCCAGCAGTTACTCGGAGGCCTCTCAGCAGCCCCAGCATTTT
TRBV3-1/TRBV3-2	14	TRBJ1-2	TRBD1	.	CASSQPGQGGGYTF	TGTGCCAGCAGCCAACCGGGACAGGGGGGAGGCTACACCTTC
TRBV28	15	TRBJ2-3	TRBD2	.	CASSLAGGRLDTQYF	TGTGCCAGCAGTCTAGCGGGGGGACGGTTAGATACGCAGTATTTT
TRBV3-1/TRBV3-2	16	TRBJ1-1	.	few	CASSQDPLGRGTEAFF	TGTGCCAGCAGCCAAGACCCCTTGGGGCGGGGGACTGAAGCTTTCTTT
TRBV27	15	TRBJ2-3	.	.	CASSLSRGRTDTQYF	TGTGCCAGCAGTTTGTCGCGGGGGCGCACAGATACGCAGTATTTT
TRBV9	15	TRBJ1-2	TRBD1	.	CASIFRDRGRNGYTF	TGTGCCAGCATCTTCCGGGACAGGGGAAGGAATGGCTACACCTTC
TRBV10-3	17	TRBJ1-2	.	.	CAISESRATGGGYGYTF	TGTGCCATCAGTGAGTCCCGGGCTACTGGGGGCGGATATGGCTACACCTTC
TRBV30	17	TRBJ2-1	.	.	CAWSVMVAASSYNEQFF	TGTGCCTGGAGTGTAATGGTAGCGGCTTCATCCTACAATGAGCAGTTCTTC
TRBV12-3/TRBV12-4	12	TRBJ2-5	TRBD1	.	CASSFRGQTQYF	TGTGCCAGCAGTTTCAGGGGGCAGACCCAGTACTTC
TRBV6-6	14	TRBJ2-7	TRBD1	.	CASSRGQVFPEQYF	TGTGCCAGCAGCCGCGGACAGGTCTTCCCCGAGCAGTACTTC
TRBV6-5	15	TRBJ2-1	TRBD1	.	CASSLQGDPYNEQFF	TGTGCCAGCAGCCTACAGGGGGACCCCTACAATGAGCAGTTCTTC
TRBV5-1	14	TRBJ1-3	.	.	CASSADNSGNTIYF	TGCGCCAGCAGCGCGGACAACTCTGGAAACACCATATATTTT
TRBV5-1	14	TRBJ2-5	TRBD2	.	CASSLSGGLETQYF	TGCGCCAGCAGCTTGTCGGGGGGGCTAGAGACCCAGTACTTC
TRBV7-9	14	TRBJ2-7	.	.	CASSLGLSAYEQYF	TGTGCCAGCAGCTTAGGATTGTCAGCCTACGAGCAGTACTTC
TRBV7-9	13	TRBJ1-1	.	.	CASSFVGGTEAFF	TGTGCCAGCAGCTTTGTCGGCGGCACTGAAGCTTTCTTT
TRBV5-1	16	TRBJ2-1	.	.	CASSLGGPHNNNEQFF	TGCGCCAGCAGCTTGGGAGGGCCCCACAACAACAATGAGCAGTTCTTC
TRBV30	13	TRBJ2-1	TRBD1	.	CALTGTGVNEQFF	TGTGCCTTGACCGGGACAGGGGTCAATGAGCAGTTCTTC
TRBV19	18	TRBJ2-1	TRBD1	.	CASSPLTGGRSGGNEQFF	TGTGCCAGTAGTCCCCTGACAGGGGGAAGGAGTGGAGGCAATGAGCAGTTCTTC
TRBV29-1	13	TRBJ1-2	TRBD1	.	CSVEGGQGQGYTF	TGCAGCGTTGAGGGGGGACAGGGACAGGGCTACACCTTC
TRBV5-4	16	TRBJ2-2	TRBD2	.	CASSKGLAGPTGELFF	TGTGCCAGCAGCAAGGGACTAGCGGGACCCACCGGGGAGCTGTTTTTT
TRBV6-1	15	TRBJ1-1	.	.	CASSEIAGAPTEAFF	TGTGCCAGCAGTGAAATAGCAGGGGCCCCCACTGAAGCTTTCTTT
TRBV6-5	13	TRBJ2-5	TRBD1	.	CASSYSQGATQYF	TGTGCCAGCAGTTACTCACAGGGGGCGACCCAGTACTTC
TRBV9	16	TRBJ2-3	TRBD1	.	CASSGGRTGRTDTQYF	TGTGCCAGCAGCGGCGGAAGGACAGGGCGCACAGATACGCAGTATTTT